These T cell receptor beta chains were read from a single sample in a study of PD-L1 blockade in urothelial cancer. Using immunoSEQ multiplex PCR, the repertoire was profiled, and TCRdb retains in-frame clones only, with some absent. The repertoire includes roughly 87,000 clones, more than 70% of them detected once, and 0.97% sits in the top ten. The specimen comprised PBMCs, sampled around atezolizumab (anti-PD-L1) treatment. The receptors come from a woman older than 75 with urothelial cancer. CDR3s include the opening cysteine and the closing phenylalanine or tryptophan.

V,J,CDR3
TRBV5-1,TRBJ2-7,CASSSAGYEQYF
TRBV29-1,TRBJ1-5,CSVGDGGNQPQHF
TRBV18,TRBJ2-7,CASSIDRGEQYF
TRBV19,TRBJ1-1,CASSDRFEAFF
TRBV28,TRBJ2-1,CASSMTRAEDEQFF
TRBV5-1,TRBJ2-1,CASSPRLNNEQFF
TRBV27,TRBJ2-7,CASRAVQSSYEQYF
TRBV9,TRBJ1-2,CASSSEGLSGYTF
TRBV18,TRBJ2-1,CASSPPLQGVSYNEQFF
TRBV2,TRBJ2-7,CASSGQGQGGEQYF
TRBV7-2,TRBJ1-1,CASSLQGAQTEAFF
TRBV28,TRBJ1-2,CASSSGTGLGYGYTF
TRBV6-6,TRBJ2-1,CASSFTRGRGDNEQFF
TRBV5-8,TRBJ1-1,CASSFGIDSLMNTEAFF
TRBV11-3,TRBJ2-2,CASSLDIAGTGELFF
TRBV7-9,TRBJ1-2,CASSTNSGGNYGYTF
TRBV5-1,TRBJ2-1,CASRFLGGSNLGGEQFF
TRBV7-9,TRBJ1-1,CARRSDGRYTEAFF
TRBV18,TRBJ2-2,CASSPLVAGDTGELFF
TRBV30,TRBJ2-2,CAWSAGLVNTGELFF
TRBV19,TRBJ1-1,CASRRQGAIAFF
TRBV5-6,TRBJ1-2,CASSLNRVGYTF
TRBV9,TRBJ2-2,CASSPRSGVNTGELFF
TRBV29-1,TRBJ2-7,CSVDPGTSVSEQYF
TRBV2,TRBJ1-5,CASAGLDQPQHF
TRBV27,TRBJ2-7,CASSLGGHHEQYF
TRBV11-2,TRBJ2-1,CASSLSSSYNEQFF
TRBV6-5,TRBJ2-7,CASRRGGRGEQYF
TRBV10-2,TRBJ2-7,CASRLAGDSYEQYF
TRBV28,TRBJ1-2,CASITGLDYGYTF
TRBV28,TRBJ1-5,CASSSPGQGRSNQPQHF
TRBV5-1,TRBJ1-2,CASSSQGNGYTF
TRBV10-2,TRBJ1-1,CASSVGRGTEAFF
TRBV5-1,TRBJ2-1,CASSLGLTTGVDEQFF
TRBV19,TRBJ2-7,CASSATASPYEQYF
TRBV15,TRBJ1-2,CATSRGGIFYGYTF
TRBV15,TRBJ1-3,CATSGDRAPRNTIYF
TRBV28,TRBJ2-5,CASSQTRYQETQYF
TRBV6-5,TRBJ2-2,CASSLETGELFF
TRBV11-2,TRBJ2-7,CASSLAGDYEQYF
TRBV6-1,TRBJ2-1,CASSERLQGMYNEQFF
TRBV19,TRBJ2-5,CASTPGLAEETQYF
TRBV10-3,TRBJ2-7,CAISWDSREQYF
TRBV29-1,TRBJ1-1,CSGGGGTEAFF
TRBV28,TRBJ2-1,CASSFREQFF
TRBV28,TRBJ1-5,CASGGGGQPQHF
TRBV5-1,TRBJ2-5,CASSSGLAVQETQYF
TRBV5-4,TRBJ2-7,CASSFRTRGEQYF
TRBV18,TRBJ2-1,CASSPDEQINEQFF
TRBV7-3,TRBJ2-1,CASSLKPSGFFNEQFF
TRBV18,TRBJ2-2,CASSPVWGTGLNTGELFF
TRBV28,TRBJ1-1,CASSSRPGLTTEAFF
TRBV14,TRBJ1-4,CASSLPTSDRAWDEKLFF
TRBV11-2,TRBJ1-1,CASSLDWTGLNTEAFF
TRBV6-1,TRBJ2-7,CASSGTSGPYEQYF
TRBV9,TRBJ1-1,CASSFGRGITEAFF
TRBV2,TRBJ1-1,CAIGGSTRTEAFF